This TCR beta chain was identified in a study of blood T cell repertoires in COVID-19. The length of the CDR3 is 14 residues. V lost 2 bases, J lost 5 bases, and 12 bases lay in between. Per germline, CDR1 WNHNN and CDR2 SYGVQD (reference sequence). Donors were grouped by their self-reported clinical history. Assay used: immunoSEQ multiplex PCR; TCRdb lists only in-frame clones, some missing. The top ten hold 7% to 10% of the sample, which has 490,000 or so clones, 88% seen once. The receptor comes from a woman aged 60-75 years who had recovered from COVID-19. Sequenced input: PBMCs or T cells enriched from blood (not recorded which). This sequence joins TRBV10-1 and TRBJ1-1, with D maybe TRBD1 (5 bases). The DNA of the CDR3 is TGCGCCAGCAGTGAGGCTTTGGGGGGGACTGAAGCTTTCTTT. Its translation: CASSEALGGTEAFF.